This T cell receptor (beta chain) was found in a study of fetal regulatory T cell absence and autoimmunity. Turning to the study itself: IPEX patients had exocrine pancreas autoimmunity without clinical diabetes. Study-wide findings and caveats: Pancreas and cord blood did not differ much in TRB family usage. Some top pancreas TCR clones were over 85-fold enriched versus cord blood.

There are a few counts of this clone. Its antigen is unknown. This was a survey-level run. Sequencing was performed with immunoSEQ multiplex PCR; in TCRdb, only in-frame clones are kept and a portion is missing. This sample has about 95,000 clones, with approximately 79% found just once. Germline trimming cut 5 bases from V and 1 base from J; bases unmatched to any gene: 6. CDR3 length: 15 residues. The germline V gene encodes CDR1 SGHAT and CDR2 FQNNGV. This chain links TRBV11-2 with TRBJ2-5; 8 nucleotides match TRBD2. Input material: pancreas tissue. This TCR came from a male donor with IPEX syndrome. CDR3 sequence (DNA): TGTGCCAGCAGCGCCTCGGGAGGGCTCCAAGAGACCCAGTACTTC. This codes for CASSASGGLQETQYF.